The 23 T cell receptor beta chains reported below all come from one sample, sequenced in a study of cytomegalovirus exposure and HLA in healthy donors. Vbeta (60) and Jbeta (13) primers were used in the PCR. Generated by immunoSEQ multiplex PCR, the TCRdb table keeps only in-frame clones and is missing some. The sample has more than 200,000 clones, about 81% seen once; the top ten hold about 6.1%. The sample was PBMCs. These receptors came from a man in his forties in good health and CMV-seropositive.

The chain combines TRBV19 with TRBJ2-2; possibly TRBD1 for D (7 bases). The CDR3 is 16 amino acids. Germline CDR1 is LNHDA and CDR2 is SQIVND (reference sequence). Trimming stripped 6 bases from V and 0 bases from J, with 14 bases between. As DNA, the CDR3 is TGTGCCAGTAGCACTCAGGGGGAGGCGAACACCGGGGAGCTGTTTTTT. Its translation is CASSTQGEANTGELFF.

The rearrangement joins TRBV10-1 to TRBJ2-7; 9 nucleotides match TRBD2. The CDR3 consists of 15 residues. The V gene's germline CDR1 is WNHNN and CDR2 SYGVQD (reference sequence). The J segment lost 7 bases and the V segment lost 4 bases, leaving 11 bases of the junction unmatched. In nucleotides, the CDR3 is TGCGCCAGCAGTGGAGGTCGGGTAGCGGGAGAAGAGCAGTACTTC. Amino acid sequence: CASSGGRVAGEEQYF.

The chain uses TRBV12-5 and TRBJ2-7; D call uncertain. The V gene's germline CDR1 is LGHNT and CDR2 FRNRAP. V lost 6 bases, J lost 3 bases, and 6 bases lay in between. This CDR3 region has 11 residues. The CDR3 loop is CASGTYYEQYF. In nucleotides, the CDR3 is TGTGCTAGTGGCACTTACTACGAGCAGTACTTC.

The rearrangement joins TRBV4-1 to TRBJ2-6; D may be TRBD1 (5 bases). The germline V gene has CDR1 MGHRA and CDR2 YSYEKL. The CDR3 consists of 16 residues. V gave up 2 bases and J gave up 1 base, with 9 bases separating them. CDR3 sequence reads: CASSQPQGSGANVLTF. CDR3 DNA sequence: TGCGCCAGCAGCCAACCGCAGGGTTCTGGGGCCAACGTCCTGACTTTC.

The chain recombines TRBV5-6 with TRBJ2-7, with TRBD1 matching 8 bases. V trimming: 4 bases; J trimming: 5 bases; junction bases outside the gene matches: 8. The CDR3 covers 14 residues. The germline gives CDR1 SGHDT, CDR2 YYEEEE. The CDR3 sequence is CASSLWTGWHEQYF. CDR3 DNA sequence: TGTGCCAGCAGCCTGTGGACAGGGTGGCACGAGCAGTACTTC.

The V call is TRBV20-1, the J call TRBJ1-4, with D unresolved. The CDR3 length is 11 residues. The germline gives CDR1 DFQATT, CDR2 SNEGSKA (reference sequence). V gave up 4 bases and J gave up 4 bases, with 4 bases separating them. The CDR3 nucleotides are TGCAGTGCTACTAATAATGAAAAACTGTTTTTT. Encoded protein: CSATNNEKLFF.

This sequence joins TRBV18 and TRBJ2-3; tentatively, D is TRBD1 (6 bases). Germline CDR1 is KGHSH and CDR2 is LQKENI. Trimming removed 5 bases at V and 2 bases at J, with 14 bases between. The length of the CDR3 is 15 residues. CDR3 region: CASSLSTGYTDTQYF. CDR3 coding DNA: TGTGCCAGCTCATTATCTACAGGGTACACAGATACGCAGTATTTT.

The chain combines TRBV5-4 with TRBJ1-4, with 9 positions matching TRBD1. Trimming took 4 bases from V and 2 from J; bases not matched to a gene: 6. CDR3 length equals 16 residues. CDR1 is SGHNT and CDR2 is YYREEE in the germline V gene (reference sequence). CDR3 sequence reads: CASSVDRGSTNEKLFF. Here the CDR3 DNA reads TGTGCCAGCAGCGTAGACAGGGGGTCGACTAATGAAAAACTGTTTTTT.

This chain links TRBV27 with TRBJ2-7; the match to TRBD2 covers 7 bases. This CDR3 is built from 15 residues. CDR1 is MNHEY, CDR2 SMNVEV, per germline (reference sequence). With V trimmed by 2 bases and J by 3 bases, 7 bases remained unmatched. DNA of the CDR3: TGTGCCAGCAGTTTAGAGGGAGGGCCGGTCTACGAGCAGTACTTC. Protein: CASSLEGGPVYEQYF.

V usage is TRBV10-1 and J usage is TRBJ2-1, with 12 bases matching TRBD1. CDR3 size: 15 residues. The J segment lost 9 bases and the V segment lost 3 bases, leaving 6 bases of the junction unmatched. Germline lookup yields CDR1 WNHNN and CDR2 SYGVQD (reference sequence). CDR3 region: CASSDSGTGGREQFF. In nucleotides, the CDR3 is TGCGCCAGCAGTGACTCCGGGACAGGGGGCCGTGAGCAGTTCTTC.

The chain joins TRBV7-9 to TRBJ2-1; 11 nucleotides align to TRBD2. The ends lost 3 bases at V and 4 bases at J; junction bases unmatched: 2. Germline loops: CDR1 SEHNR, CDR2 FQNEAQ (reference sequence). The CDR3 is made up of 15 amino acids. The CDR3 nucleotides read TGTGCCAGCAGCTTGACTAGCGGGGCATACAATGAGCAGTTCTTC. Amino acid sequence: CASSLTSGAYNEQFF.

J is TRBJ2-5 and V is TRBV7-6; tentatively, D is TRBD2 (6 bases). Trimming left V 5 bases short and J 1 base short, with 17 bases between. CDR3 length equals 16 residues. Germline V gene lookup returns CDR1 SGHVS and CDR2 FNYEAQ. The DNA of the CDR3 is TGTGCCAGCAGCCAACGGCCCGCGGGACTCCAAGAGACCCAGTACTTC. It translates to CASSQRPAGLQETQYF. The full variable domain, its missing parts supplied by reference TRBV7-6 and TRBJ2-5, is GAGVSQSPRYKVTKRGQDVALRCDPISGHVSLYWYRQALGQGPEFLTYFNYEAQQDKSGLPNDRFSAERPEGSISTLTIQRTEQRDSAMYRCASSQRPAGLQETQYFGPGTRLLVL.

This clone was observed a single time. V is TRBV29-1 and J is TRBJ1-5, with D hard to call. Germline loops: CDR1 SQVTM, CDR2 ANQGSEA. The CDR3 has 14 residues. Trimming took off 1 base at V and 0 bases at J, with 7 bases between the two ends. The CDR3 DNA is TGCAGCGTTGAAGGCGACAATAGCAATCAGCCCCAGCATTTT. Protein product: CSVEGDNSNQPQHF.

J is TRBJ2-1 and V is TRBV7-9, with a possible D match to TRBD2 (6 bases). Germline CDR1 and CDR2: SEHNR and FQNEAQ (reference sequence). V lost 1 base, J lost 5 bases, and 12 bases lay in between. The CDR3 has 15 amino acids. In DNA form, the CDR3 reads TGTGCCAGCAGCTTAGGGCCGGGGGATAACAATGAGCAGTTCTTC. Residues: CASSLGPGDNNEQFF.

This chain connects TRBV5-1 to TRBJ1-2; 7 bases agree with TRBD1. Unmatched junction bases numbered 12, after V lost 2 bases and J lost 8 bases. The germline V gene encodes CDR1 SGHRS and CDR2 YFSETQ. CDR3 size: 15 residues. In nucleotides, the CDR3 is TGCGCCAGCAGCTTTACCGGAGACAGGGACGGCGGCTACACCTTC. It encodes CASSFTGDRDGGYTF. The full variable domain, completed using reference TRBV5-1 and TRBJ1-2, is KAGVTQTPRYLIKTRGQQVTLSCSPISGHRSVSWYQQTPGQGLQFLFEYFSETQRNKGNFPGRFSGRQFSNSRSEMNVSTLELGDSALYLCASSFTGDRDGGYTFGSGTRLTVV.

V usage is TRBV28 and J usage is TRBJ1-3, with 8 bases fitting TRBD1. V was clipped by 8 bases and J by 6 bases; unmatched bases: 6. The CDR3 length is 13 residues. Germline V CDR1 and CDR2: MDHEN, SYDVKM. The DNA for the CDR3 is TGTGCCAGCCAGGACAGGGCTGAAAACACCATATATTTT. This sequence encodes CASQDRAENTIYF.

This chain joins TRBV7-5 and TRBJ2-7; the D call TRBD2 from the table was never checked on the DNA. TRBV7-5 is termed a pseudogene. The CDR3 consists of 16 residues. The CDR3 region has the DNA TGTGCCAGAAGACCTCCTGGAGCGGGAGCATCCTACGAGCAGTACGTC. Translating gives CARRPPGAGASYEQYV.

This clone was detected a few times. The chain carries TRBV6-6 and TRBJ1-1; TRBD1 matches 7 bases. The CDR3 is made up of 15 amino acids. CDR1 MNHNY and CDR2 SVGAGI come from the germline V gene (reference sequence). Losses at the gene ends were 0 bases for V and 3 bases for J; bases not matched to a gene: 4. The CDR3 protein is CASSYSQRGHTEAFF. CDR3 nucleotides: TGTGCCAGCAGTTACTCGCAAAGGGGGCACACTGAAGCTTTCTTT.

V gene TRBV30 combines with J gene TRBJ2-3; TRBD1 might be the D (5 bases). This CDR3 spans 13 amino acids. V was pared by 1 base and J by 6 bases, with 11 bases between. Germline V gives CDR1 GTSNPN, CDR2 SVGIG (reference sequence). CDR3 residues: CAWSEGAGDTQYF. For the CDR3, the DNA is TGTGCCTGGAGTGAAGGGGCAGGTGATACGCAGTATTTT.

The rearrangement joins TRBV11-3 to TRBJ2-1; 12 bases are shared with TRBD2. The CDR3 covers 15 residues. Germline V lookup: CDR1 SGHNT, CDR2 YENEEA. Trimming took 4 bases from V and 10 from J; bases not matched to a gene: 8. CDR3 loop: CASSSRLAGVGEQFF. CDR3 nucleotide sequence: TGTGCCAGCAGCTCCCGACTAGCGGGAGTAGGGGAGCAGTTCTTC. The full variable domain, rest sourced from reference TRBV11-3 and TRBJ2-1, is EAGVVQSPRYKIIEKKQPVAFWCNPISGHNTLYWYLQNLGQGPELLIRYENEEAVDDSQLPKDRFSAERLKGVDSTLKIQPAELGDSAVYLCASSSRLAGVGEQFFGPGTRLTVL.

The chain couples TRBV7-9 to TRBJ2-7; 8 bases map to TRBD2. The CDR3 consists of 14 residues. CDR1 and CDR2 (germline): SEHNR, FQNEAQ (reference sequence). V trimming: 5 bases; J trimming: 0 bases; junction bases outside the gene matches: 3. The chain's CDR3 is CASSPGTSSYEQYF. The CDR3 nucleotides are TGTGCCAGCAGCCCTGGGACTAGCTCCTACGAGCAGTACTTC.

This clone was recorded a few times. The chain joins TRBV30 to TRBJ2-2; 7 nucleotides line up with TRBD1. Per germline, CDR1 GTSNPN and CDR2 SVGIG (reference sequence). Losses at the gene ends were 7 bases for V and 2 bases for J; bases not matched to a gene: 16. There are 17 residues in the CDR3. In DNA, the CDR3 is TGTGCCTCTGGAGTCCCTGGGACAGAACCAAACACCGGGGAGCTGTTTTTT. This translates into CASGVPGTEPNTGELFF.

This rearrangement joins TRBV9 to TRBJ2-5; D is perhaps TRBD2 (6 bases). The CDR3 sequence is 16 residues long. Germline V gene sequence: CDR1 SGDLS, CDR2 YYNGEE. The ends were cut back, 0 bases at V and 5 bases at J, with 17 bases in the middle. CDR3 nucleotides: TGTGCCAGCAGCGTAGATGAATCGGCCCGGGGGGAGACCCAGTACTTC. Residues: CASSVDESARGETQYF.